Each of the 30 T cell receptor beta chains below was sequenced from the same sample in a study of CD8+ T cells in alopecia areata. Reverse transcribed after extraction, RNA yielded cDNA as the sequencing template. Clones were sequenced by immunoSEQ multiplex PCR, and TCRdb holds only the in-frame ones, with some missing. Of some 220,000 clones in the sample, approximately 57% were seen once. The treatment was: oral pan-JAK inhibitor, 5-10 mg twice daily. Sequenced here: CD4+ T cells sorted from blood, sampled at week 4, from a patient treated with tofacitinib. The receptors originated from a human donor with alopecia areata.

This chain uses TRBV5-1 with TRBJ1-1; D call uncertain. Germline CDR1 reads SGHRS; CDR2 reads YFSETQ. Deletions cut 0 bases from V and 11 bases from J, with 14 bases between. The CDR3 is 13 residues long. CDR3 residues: CASSLAIREKAFF. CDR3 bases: TGCGCCAGCAGCTTGGCAATCCGGGAGAAGGCTTTCTTT.

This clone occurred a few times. The CDR3 DNA follows: TGTGCCAGCGGACGACTAGACCAAGAGACCCAGTACTTC. Translation: CASGRLDQETQYF. V gene TRBV2 combines with J gene TRBJ2-5, with TRBD2 as a possible D gene (6 bases). Per the germline V gene, CDR1 is SNHLY and CDR2 is FYNNEI. Trimming removed 8 bases at V and 0 bases at J, with 10 bases between. The CDR3 is 13 amino acids. The whole variable domain, filled in from reference TRBV2 and TRBJ2-5, reads EPEVTQTPSHQVTQMGQEVILRCVPISNHLYFYWYRQILGQKVEFLVSFYNNEISEKSEIFDDQFSVERPDGSNFTLKIRSTKLEDSAMYFCASGRLDQETQYFGPGTRLLVL.

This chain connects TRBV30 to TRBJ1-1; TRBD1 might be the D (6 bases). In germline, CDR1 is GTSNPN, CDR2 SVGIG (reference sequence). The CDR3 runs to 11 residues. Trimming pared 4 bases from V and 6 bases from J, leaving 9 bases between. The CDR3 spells CAWNRVAEAFF. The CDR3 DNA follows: TGTGCCTGGAACAGGGTCGCTGAAGCTTTCTTT.

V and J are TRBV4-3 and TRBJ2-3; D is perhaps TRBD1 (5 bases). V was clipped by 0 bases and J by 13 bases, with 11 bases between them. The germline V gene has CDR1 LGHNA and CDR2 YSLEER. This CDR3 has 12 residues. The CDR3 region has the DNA TGCGCCAGCAGCCAAGATGCACAGGCGGAGTATTTT. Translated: CASSQDAQAEYF.

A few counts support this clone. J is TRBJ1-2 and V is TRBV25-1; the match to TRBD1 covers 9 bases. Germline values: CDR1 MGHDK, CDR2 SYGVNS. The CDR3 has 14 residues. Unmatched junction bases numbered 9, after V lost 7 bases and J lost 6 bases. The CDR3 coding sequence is TGTGCCAGCACCAAGGGACAGGGTATCGATGGCTACACCTTC. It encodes CASTKGQGIDGYTF.

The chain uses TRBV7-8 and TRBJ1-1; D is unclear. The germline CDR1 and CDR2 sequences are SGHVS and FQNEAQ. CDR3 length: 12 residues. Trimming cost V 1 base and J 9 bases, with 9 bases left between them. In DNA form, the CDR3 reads TGTGCCAGCAGCTTAGGCGCCGACAAAGCTTTCTTT. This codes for CASSLGADKAFF.

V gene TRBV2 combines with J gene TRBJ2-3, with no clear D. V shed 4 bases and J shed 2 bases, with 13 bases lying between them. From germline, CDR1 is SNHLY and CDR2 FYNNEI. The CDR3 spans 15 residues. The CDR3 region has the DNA TGTGCCAGCAGTGCACCTGGAACGATCACAGATACGCAGTATTTT. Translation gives CASSAPGTITDTQYF.

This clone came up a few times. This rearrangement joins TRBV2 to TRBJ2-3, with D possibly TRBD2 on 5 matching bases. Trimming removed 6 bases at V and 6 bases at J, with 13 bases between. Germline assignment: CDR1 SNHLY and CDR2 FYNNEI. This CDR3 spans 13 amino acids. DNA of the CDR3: TGTGCCAGCAGCCGACTACCTCGGGATACGCAGTATTTT. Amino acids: CASSRLPRDTQYF. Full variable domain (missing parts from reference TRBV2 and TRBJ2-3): EPEVTQTPSHQVTQMGQEVILRCVPISNHLYFYWYRQILGQKVEFLVSFYNNEISEKSEIFDDQFSVERPDGSNFTLKIRSTKLEDSAMYFCASSRLPRDTQYFGPGTRLTVL.

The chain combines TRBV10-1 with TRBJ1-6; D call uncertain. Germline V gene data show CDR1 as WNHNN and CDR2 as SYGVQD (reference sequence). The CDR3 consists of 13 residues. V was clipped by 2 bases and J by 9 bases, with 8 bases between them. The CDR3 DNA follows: TGCGCCAGCAGTGAGGGTTTGGTTTCACCCCTCCACTTT. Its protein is CASSEGLVSPLHF.

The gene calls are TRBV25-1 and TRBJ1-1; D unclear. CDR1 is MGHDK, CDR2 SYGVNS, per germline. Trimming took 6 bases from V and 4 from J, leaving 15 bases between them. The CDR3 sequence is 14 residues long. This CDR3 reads CASRGYGSGTEAFF. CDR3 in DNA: TGTGCCAGCAGGGGGTATGGTTCGGGCACTGAAGCTTTCTTT. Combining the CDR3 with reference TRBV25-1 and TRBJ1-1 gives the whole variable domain EADIYQTPRYLVIGTGKKITLECSQTMGHDKMYWYQQDPGMELHLIHYSYGVNSTEKGDLSSESTVSRIRTEHFPLTLESARPSHTSQYLCASRGYGSGTEAFFGQGTRLTVV.

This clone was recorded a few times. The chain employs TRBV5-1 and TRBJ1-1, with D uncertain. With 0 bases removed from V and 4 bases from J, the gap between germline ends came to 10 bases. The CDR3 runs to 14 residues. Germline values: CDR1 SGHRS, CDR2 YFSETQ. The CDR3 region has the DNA TGCGCCAGCAGCTTGGTTGGTGCCACCACTGAAGCTTTCTTT. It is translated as CASSLVGATTEAFF.

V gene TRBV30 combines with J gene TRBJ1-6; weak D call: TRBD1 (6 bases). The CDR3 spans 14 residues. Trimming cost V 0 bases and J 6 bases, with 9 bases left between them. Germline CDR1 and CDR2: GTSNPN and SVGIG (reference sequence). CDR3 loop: CAWSVQGINSPLHF. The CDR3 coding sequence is TGTGCCTGGAGTGTACAGGGTATTAATTCACCCCTCCACTTT. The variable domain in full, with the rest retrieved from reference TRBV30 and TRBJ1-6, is SQTIHQWPATLVQPVGSPLSLECTVEGTSNPNLYWYRQAAGRGLQLLFYSVGIGQISSEVPQNLSASRPQDRQFILSSKKLLLSDSGFYLCAWSVQGINSPLHFGNGTRLTVT.

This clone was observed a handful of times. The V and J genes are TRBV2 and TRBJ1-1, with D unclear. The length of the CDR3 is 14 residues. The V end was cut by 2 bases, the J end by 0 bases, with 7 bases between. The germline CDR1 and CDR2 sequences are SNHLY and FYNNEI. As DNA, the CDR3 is TGTGCCAGCAGTGAAAACAGCATGAACACTGAAGCTTTCTTT. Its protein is CASSENSMNTEAFF.

The CDR3 DNA follows: TGTGCCAGCAGCCCCACCGGGACAGGGGCTTTCGAGCAGTACTTC. This sequence encodes CASSPTGTGAFEQYF. The V and J genes are TRBV11-3 and TRBJ2-7; TRBD1 matches at 10 bases. Germline CDR1 and CDR2: SGHNT and YENEEA. Trimming at V came to 5 bases and at J to 6 bases, leaving 10 bases not matched to a gene. The CDR3 has 15 amino acids.

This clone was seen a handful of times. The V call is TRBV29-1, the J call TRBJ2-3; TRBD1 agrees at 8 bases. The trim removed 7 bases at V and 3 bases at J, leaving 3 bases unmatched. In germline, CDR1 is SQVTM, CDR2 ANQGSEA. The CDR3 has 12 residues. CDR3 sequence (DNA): TGCAGCGCCCAGGGGGCTACAGATACGCAGTATTTT. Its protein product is CSAQGATDTQYF.

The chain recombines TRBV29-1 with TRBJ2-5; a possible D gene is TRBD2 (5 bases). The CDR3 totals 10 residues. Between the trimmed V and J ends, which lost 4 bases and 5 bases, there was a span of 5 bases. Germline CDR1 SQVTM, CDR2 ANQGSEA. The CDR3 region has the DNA TGCAGCGTTGCTAGCGAGACCCAGTACTTC. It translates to CSVASETQYF.

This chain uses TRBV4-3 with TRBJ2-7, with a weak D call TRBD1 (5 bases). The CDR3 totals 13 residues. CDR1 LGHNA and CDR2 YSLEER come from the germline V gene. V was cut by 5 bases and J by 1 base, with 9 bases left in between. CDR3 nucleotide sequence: TGCGCCAGCAGCTCGCGACAGTCCTACGAGCAGTACTTC. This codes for CASSSRQSYEQYF.

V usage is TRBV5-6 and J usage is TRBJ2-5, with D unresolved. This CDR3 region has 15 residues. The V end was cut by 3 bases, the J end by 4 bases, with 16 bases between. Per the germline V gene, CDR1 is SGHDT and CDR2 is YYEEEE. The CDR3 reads CASSYRAPYVETQYF. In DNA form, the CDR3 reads TGTGCCAGCAGCTACCGGGCCCCCTACGTAGAGACCCAGTACTTC.

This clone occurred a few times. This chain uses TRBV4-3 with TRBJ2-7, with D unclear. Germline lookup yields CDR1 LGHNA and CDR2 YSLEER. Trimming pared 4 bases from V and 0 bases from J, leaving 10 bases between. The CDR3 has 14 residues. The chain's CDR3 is CASSPHDHSYEQYF. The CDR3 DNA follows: TGCGCCAGCAGCCCCCACGACCACTCCTACGAGCAGTACTTC.

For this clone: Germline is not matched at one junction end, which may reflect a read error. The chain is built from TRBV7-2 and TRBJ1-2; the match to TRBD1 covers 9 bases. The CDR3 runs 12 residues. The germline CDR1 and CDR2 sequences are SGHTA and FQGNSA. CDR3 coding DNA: TGTGCCAGCAGTCCACAGGACAGGGGACAGGCTTTC. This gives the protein CASSPQDRGQAF.

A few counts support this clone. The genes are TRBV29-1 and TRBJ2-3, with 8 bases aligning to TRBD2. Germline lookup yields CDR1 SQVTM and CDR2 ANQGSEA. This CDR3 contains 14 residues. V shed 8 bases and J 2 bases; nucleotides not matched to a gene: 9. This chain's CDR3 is CSLHGLANTDTQYF. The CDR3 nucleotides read TGCAGCTTACACGGACTAGCCAACACAGATACGCAGTATTTT.

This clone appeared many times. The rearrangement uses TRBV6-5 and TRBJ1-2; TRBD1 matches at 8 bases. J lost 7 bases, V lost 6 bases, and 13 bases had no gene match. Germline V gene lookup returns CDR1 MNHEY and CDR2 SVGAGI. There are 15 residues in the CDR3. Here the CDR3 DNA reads TGTGCCAGCAGCCCCCACGGACAGGGAGTCTTTGGCTACACCTTC. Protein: CASSPHGQGVFGYTF.

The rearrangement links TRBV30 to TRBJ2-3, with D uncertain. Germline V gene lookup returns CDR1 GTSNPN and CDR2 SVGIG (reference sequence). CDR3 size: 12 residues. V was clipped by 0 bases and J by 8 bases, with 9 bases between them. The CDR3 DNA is TGTGCCTGGAGTGTACCGGCCCCTACGCAGTATTTT. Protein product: CAWSVPAPTQYF.

For the CDR3, the DNA is TGCGCCAGCAGCTTGGATCTAGCGGGGTACACAGATACGCAGTATTTT. Protein product: CASSLDLAGYTDTQYF. The rearrangement uses TRBV5-1 and TRBJ2-3; 9 positions match TRBD2. V lost 0 bases to trimming and J lost 2 bases; unmatched junction nucleotides: 4. CDR3 length equals 16 residues. Per germline, CDR1 SGHRS and CDR2 YFSETQ.

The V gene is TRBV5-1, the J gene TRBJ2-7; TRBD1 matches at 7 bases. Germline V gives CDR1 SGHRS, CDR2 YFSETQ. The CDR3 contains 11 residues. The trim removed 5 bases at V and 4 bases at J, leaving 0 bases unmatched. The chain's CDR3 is CASRGQYEQYF. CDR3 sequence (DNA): TGCGCCAGCAGGGGACAGTACGAGCAGTACTTC.

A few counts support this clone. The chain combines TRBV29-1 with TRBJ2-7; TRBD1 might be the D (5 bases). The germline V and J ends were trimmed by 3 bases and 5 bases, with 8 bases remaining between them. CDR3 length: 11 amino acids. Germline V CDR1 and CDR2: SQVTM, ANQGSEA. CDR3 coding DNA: TGCAGCGTTGATGTGACAGACGAGCAGTACTTC. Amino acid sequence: CSVDVTDEQYF.

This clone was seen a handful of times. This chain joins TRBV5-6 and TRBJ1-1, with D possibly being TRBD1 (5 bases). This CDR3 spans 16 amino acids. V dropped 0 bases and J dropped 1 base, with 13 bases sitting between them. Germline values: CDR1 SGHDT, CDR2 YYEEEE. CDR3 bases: TGTGCCAGCAGCTTGGATCGGGGCACCCCGAACACTGAAGCTTTCTTT. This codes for CASSLDRGTPNTEAFF.

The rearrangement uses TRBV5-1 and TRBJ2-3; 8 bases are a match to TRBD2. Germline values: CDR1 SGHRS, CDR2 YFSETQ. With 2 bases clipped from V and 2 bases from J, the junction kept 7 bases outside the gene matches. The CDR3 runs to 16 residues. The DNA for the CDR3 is TGCGCCAGCAGCTTCGGGCGGGGGGCTTACACAGATACGCAGTATTTT. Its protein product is CASSFGRGAYTDTQYF.

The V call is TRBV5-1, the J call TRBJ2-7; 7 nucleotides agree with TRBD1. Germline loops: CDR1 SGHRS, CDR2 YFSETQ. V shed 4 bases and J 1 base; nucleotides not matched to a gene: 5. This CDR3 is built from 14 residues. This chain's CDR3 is CASSPKQGSYEQYF. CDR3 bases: TGCGCCAGCAGCCCGAAACAGGGGTCCTACGAGCAGTACTTC.

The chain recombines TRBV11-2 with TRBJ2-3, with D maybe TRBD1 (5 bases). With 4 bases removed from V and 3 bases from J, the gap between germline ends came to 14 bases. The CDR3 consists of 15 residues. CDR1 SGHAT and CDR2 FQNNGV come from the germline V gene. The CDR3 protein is CASSSQGRITDTQYF. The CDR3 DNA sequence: TGTGCCAGCAGCTCCCAGGGCAGGATTACAGATACGCAGTATTTT. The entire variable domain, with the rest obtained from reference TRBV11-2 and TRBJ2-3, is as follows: EAGVAQSPRYKIIEKRQSVAFWCNPISGHATLYWYQQILGQGPKLLIQFQNNGVVDDSQLPKDRFSAERLKGVDSTLKIQPAKLEDSAVYLCASSSQGRITDTQYFGPGTRLTVL.